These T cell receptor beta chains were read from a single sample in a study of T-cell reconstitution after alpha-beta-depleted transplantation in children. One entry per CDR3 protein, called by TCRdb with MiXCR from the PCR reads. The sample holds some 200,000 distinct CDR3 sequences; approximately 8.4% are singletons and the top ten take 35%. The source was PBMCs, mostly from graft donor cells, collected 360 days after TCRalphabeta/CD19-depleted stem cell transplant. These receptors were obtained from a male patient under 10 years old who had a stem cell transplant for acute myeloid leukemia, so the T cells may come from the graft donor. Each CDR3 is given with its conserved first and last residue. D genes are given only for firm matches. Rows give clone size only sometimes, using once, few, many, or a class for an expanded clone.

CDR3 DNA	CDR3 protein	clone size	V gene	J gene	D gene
TGCAGTGCTAGTCCTGGGACAGGGGTAAATGGCTACACCTTC	CSASPGTGVNGYTF	.	TRBV20-1	TRBJ1-2	TRBD1
TGTGCCATCAGTGACGGGAACCAAGAGACCCAGTACTTC	CAISDGNQETQYF	few	TRBV10-3	TRBJ2-5	.
TGTGCCAGCAGCTACCTTGGACAGGTTCCCTTAGCCAAAAACATTCAGTACTTC	CASSYLGQVPLAKNIQYF	few	TRBV7-6	TRBJ2-4	TRBD1
TGTGCCAGCAGCCAGAGAACAAGGGGTGACAATGAGCAGTTCTTC	CASSQRTRGDNEQFF	.	TRBV5-6	TRBJ2-1	.
TGTGCCAGCAGTTTCGGTCAGTTTGAAAAACTGTTTTTT	CASSFGQFEKLFF	.	TRBV28	TRBJ1-4	.
TGTGCCAGCAGCTTACCAAGGTACAGGGGACTACTACAATCAGTGCAGTTCTTC	CASSLPRYRGLLQSVQFF	.	TRBV11-1	TRBJ2-1	.
TGTGCCAGTTTAGCGACTAGCAGAAGCACAGATACGCAGTATTTT	CASLATSRSTDTQYF	many	TRBV25-1	TRBJ2-3	TRBD2
TGCGCCAGCAGACAGACTAGCGGGCCTAGGGATGAGCAGTTCTTC	CASRQTSGPRDEQFF	many	TRBV5-1	TRBJ2-1	TRBD2
TGTGCCATCAGGATTAGCGGGACTCCCGCTGATGAGCAGTTCTTC	CAIRISGTPADEQFF	few	TRBV10-3	TRBJ2-1	TRBD2
TGTGCCAGCAGCCTCCTGGGCCCCACCGCCTATAATTCACCCCTCCACTTT	CASSLLGPTAYNSPLHF	.	TRBV6-1	TRBJ1-6	.
TGTGCTAGTGGAGATGGTAGACAGGCATCTAACTATGGCTACACCTTC	CASGDGRQASNYGYTF	few	TRBV12-5	TRBJ1-2	.
TGCGCCAGCAGCTCGGACAGGGGGCAGCAGTATTTT	CASSSDRGQQYF	few	TRBV5-1	TRBJ2-3	TRBD1
TGTGCCAGCAGCAAAGGCCTAGCGGGAGTGCGGTACGAGCAGTACTTC	CASSKGLAGVRYEQYF	.	TRBV7-2	TRBJ2-7	TRBD2
TGTGCCAGCAGTTACTCCGGGTACCCCTCCTACGAGCAGTACTTC	CASSYSGYPSYEQYF	many	TRBV6-2/TRBV6-3	TRBJ2-7	.
TGTGCCAGCAGTGACTCGGCGGGGATCTCCTACAATGAGCAGTTCTTC	CASSDSAGISYNEQFF	few	TRBV25-1	TRBJ2-1	.
TGCAGTGCTCAAGACGGGGTGAATGTCAAAAACATTCAGTACTTC	CSAQDGVNVKNIQYF	few	TRBV20-1	TRBJ2-4	.
TGCAGTGCTAGATTTGCGGTTTGGCACGAGCAGTACTTC	CSARFAVWHEQYF	many	TRBV20-1	TRBJ2-7	.